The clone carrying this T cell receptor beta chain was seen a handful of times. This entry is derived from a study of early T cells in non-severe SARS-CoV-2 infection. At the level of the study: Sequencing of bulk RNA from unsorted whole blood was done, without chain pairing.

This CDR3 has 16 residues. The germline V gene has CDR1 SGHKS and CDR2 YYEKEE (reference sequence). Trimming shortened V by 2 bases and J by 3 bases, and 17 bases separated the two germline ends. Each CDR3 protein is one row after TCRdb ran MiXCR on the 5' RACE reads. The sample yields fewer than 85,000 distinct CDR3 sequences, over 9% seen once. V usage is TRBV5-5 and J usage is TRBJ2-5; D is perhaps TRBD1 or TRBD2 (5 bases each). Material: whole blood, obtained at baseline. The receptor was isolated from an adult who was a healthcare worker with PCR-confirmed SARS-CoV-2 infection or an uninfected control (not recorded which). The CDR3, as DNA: TGTGCCAGCAGCTTCGGGGCCTCGAGGGGAGAAGAGACCCAGTACTTC. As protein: CASSFGASRGEETQYF.